A selection of T cell receptor beta chains follows, all from one sample in a study of a mutant IDH1 vaccine in newly diagnosed glioma. For these receptors, no antigen is known. Here immunoSEQ multiplex PCR was the method, and the copy in TCRdb shows in-frame clones only, minus some. The table shows under 35,000 clones, with more than 60% occurring only once. Specimen: PBMCs, collected from a glioma patient whose treatment included an IDH1 peptide vaccine. These receptors were collected from a man aged 45 to 65 with glioma. Both conserved end residues are part of each CDR3. D genes are given only for firm matches. A clone size is listed for some rows: how often the clone was seen (once, few, many), or a class if it is expanded.

size,J,D,V,CDR3,DNA
.,TRBJ1-1,.,TRBV6-5,CASSRTVETEAFF,TGTGCCAGCAGTCGGACGGTCGAGACTGAAGCTTTCTTT
few,TRBJ2-7,.,TRBV13,CASSSSPYEQYF,TGTGCCAGCAGCTCCTCCCCCTACGAGCAGTACTTC
.,TRBJ2-3,.,TRBV9,CASSVIAESTDTQYF,TGTGCCAGCAGCGTTATAGCAGAGAGCACAGATACGCAGTATTTT
.,TRBJ2-5,.,TRBV20-1,CSAWTVETQYF,TGCAGTGCTTGGACGGTAGAGACCCAGTACTTC
.,TRBJ1-6,.,TRBV19,CASSLGAGDSPLHF,TGTGCCAGTAGTTTGGGGGCAGGGGATTCACCCCTCCACTTT
medium-sized,TRBJ2-1,.,TRBV29-1,CSALLDRTRYNEQFF,TGCAGCGCCCTACTCGACCGCACCCGCTACAATGAGCAGTTCTTC
.,TRBJ1-3,.,TRBV14,CASSRPPGGVSSGNTIYF,TGTGCCAGCAGCCGCCCGCCGGGAGGGGTGAGCTCTGGAAACACCATATATTTT
few,TRBJ1-2,.,TRBV7-9,CASSPLGGRNNYGYTF,TGTGCCAGCAGCCCCTTGGGGGGGCGGAATAACTATGGCTACACCTTC
.,TRBJ1-1,.,TRBV5-6,CASSLAVGGNVFGNTEAFF,TGTGCCAGCAGCTTGGCCGTTGGGGGCAACGTTTTTGGGAACACTGAAGCTTTCTTT
.,TRBJ2-7,.,TRBV6-5,CASTRPGSYEQYF,TGTGCCAGCACCCGACCGGGATCCTACGAGCAGTACTTC
.,TRBJ2-2,.,TRBV6-4,CASSDGGGSTGELFF,TGTGCCAGCAGTGACGGGGGCGGGAGCACCGGGGAGCTGTTTTTT
.,TRBJ1-6,.,TRBV25-1,CASSDGHRSSYNSPLHF,TGTGCCAGCAGTGATGGACACCGAAGCTCCTATAATTCACCCCTCCACTTT
once,TRBJ2-7,.,TRBV11-3,CASRSPGPKDDEQYF,TGTGCCAGCAGGTCACCGGGTCCTAAGGACGACGAGCAGTACTTC
.,TRBJ1-4,TRBD1,TRBV9,CASSATLNRGINEKLFF,TGTGCCAGCAGCGCAACTCTGAACAGGGGAATAAATGAAAAACTGTTTTTT
.,TRBJ2-7,.,TRBV27,CASSPFYEQYF,TGTGCCAGCTCTCCCTTCTACGAGCAGTACTTC
.,TRBJ1-2,.,TRBV2,CASSARGDGYTF,TGTGCCAGCAGTGCCAGGGGAGATGGCTACACCTTC
.,TRBJ2-7,.,TRBV2,CASRTGTPGYEQYF,TGTGCCAGCAGGACCGGGACACCAGGTTACGAGCAGTACTTC
.,TRBJ2-5,.,TRBV7-8,CASSLARANLGTQYF,TGTGCCAGCAGCTTAGCGCGGGCTAACCTAGGGACCCAGTACTTC
.,TRBJ1-5,.,TRBV9,CASSAVGAQPQHF,TGTGCCAGCAGCGCCGTCGGTGCTCAGCCCCAGCATTTT
.,TRBJ2-7,.,TRBV27,CASKSSGRSPYEQYF,TGTGCCAGCAAATCGTCAGGGCGAAGCCCCTACGAGCAGTACTTC
once,TRBJ2-7,TRBD2,TRBV18,CASSPGLAGINEQYF,TGTGCCAGCTCCCCCGGTCTAGCGGGCATCAACGAGCAGTACTTC
.,TRBJ1-4,.,TRBV28,CASNAVRRGEKLFF,TGTGCCAGCAATGCCGTACGCAGGGGTGAAAAACTGTTTTTT
once,TRBJ2-3,.,TRBV5-1,CASSSAGGLSTDTQYF,TGCGCCAGCAGCTCCGCCGGGGGGCTGAGCACAGATACGCAGTATTTT
.,TRBJ2-2,.,TRBV5-8,CASSLSPDTGELFF,TGTGCCAGCAGCTTGTCCCCGGACACCGGGGAGCTGTTTTTT
.,TRBJ1-2,.,TRBV30,CACPEEGQTSYGYTF,TGTGCCTGCCCGGAGGAGGGGCAAACATCCTATGGCTACACCTTC